This is a list of T cell receptor beta chains from one sample in a study of blood T cell repertoires in COVID-19. Here immunoSEQ multiplex PCR was the method, and the copy in TCRdb shows in-frame clones only, minus some. The sample carries nearly 90,000 clones, roughly 87% recorded once. The sequencing sample was made of peripheral blood. The receptor source for this set is a young man with COVID-19, enrolled during active disease. Each CDR3 is given with its conserved first and last residue. Fields, in order: V gene, D gene, J gene, clone size, CDR3 protein, CDR3 DNA. D genes are given only for firm matches. The size field is filled for only some rows; it gives once, few, many or a size class.

V gene: TRBV13
D gene: NA
J gene: TRBJ1-5
clone size: NA
CDR3 protein: CASSLGQNQPQHF
CDR3 DNA: TGTGCCAGCAGCTTAGGCCAAAATCAGCCCCAGCATTTT

V gene: TRBV27
D gene: NA
J gene: TRBJ2-7
clone size: NA
CDR3 protein: CASSLSRSYEQYF
CDR3 DNA: TGTGCCAGCAGTTTATCTAGGAGCTACGAGCAGTACTTC

V gene: TRBV6-2/TRBV6-3
D gene: TRBD2
J gene: TRBJ2-7
clone size: once
CDR3 protein: CASSTRLAGVEQYF
CDR3 DNA: TGTGCCAGCAGTACCAGACTAGCGGGAGTGGAGCAGTACTTC

V gene: TRBV27
D gene: TRBD2
J gene: TRBJ2-7
clone size: NA
CDR3 protein: CASSLSTSGSYEQYF
CDR3 DNA: TGTGCCAGCAGTTTATCTACCAGCGGGAGCTACGAGCAGTACTTC

V gene: TRBV11-3
D gene: TRBD1
J gene: TRBJ2-5
clone size: NA
CDR3 protein: CASSARTGAGTQYF
CDR3 DNA: TGTGCCAGCAGCGCCCGGACAGGGGCGGGGACCCAGTACTTC

V gene: TRBV30
D gene: NA
J gene: TRBJ1-3
clone size: NA
CDR3 protein: CAWAEQSSGNTIYF
CDR3 DNA: TGTGCCTGGGCCGAACAGAGCTCTGGAAACACCATATATTTT

V gene: TRBV13
D gene: NA
J gene: TRBJ1-2
clone size: NA
CDR3 protein: CASSLESPREGYGYTF
CDR3 DNA: TGTGCCAGCAGCTTAGAATCACCCAGGGAGGGCTATGGCTACACCTTC

V gene: TRBV24-1
D gene: TRBD1
J gene: TRBJ1-2
clone size: NA
CDR3 protein: CATSDPGTGSVYGYTF
CDR3 DNA: TGTGCCACCAGTGATCCTGGGACAGGGTCGGTCTATGGCTACACCTTC

V gene: TRBV3-1/TRBV3-2
D gene: TRBD2
J gene: TRBJ2-7
clone size: NA
CDR3 protein: CASSQDLAGADEQYF
CDR3 DNA: TGTGCCAGCAGCCAGGACCTAGCGGGAGCGGATGAGCAGTACTTC

V gene: TRBV7-2
D gene: NA
J gene: TRBJ2-5
clone size: NA
CDR3 protein: CASSLDRAGETQYF
CDR3 DNA: TGTGCCAGCAGCTTAGACAGGGCAGGGGAGACCCAGTACTTC

V gene: TRBV11-2
D gene: NA
J gene: TRBJ2-7
clone size: NA
CDR3 protein: CASSRVGGTEQYF
CDR3 DNA: TGTGCCAGCAGCCGAGTGGGGGGAACCGAGCAGTACTTC

V gene: TRBV2
D gene: NA
J gene: TRBJ2-7
clone size: NA
CDR3 protein: CARGQGLDEQYF
CDR3 DNA: TGTGCCAGGGGTCAGGGGCTGGACGAGCAGTACTTC

V gene: TRBV18
D gene: NA
J gene: TRBJ1-2
clone size: NA
CDR3 protein: CASSPAVGGGYTF
CDR3 DNA: TGTGCCAGCTCACCCGCTGTGGGGGGTGGCTACACCTTC

V gene: TRBV7-6
D gene: TRBD1
J gene: TRBJ2-2
clone size: NA
CDR3 protein: CASSSYGDRYTGELFF
CDR3 DNA: TGTGCCAGCAGCTCCTACGGGGACAGATACACCGGGGAGCTGTTTTTT

V gene: TRBV7-2
D gene: NA
J gene: TRBJ1-2
clone size: NA
CDR3 protein: CASSFGIGYGYTF
CDR3 DNA: TGTGCCAGCAGCTTCGGGATCGGCTATGGCTACACCTTC

V gene: TRBV6-5
D gene: TRBD2
J gene: TRBJ2-2
clone size: NA
CDR3 protein: CASSWTSGRVGELFF
CDR3 DNA: TGTGCCAGCAGCTGGACTAGCGGGAGGGTAGGGGAGCTGTTTTTT

V gene: TRBV28
D gene: TRBD1
J gene: TRBJ2-5
clone size: NA
CDR3 protein: CASRGLRDRAYLGETQYF
CDR3 DNA: TGTGCCAGCAGAGGACTCCGGGACAGGGCCTATTTGGGGGAGACCCAGTACTTC

V gene: TRBV13
D gene: TRBD2
J gene: TRBJ2-1
clone size: NA
CDR3 protein: CASSPGTSGPSSYNEQFF
CDR3 DNA: TGTGCCAGCAGCCCCGGGACTAGCGGGCCGAGCTCCTACAATGAGCAGTTCTTC

V gene: TRBV19
D gene: NA
J gene: TRBJ2-7
clone size: NA
CDR3 protein: CASSISSLDTYEQYF
CDR3 DNA: TGTGCCAGTAGTATATCTAGCTTGGATACCTACGAGCAGTACTTC

V gene: TRBV9
D gene: NA
J gene: TRBJ2-7
clone size: NA
CDR3 protein: CASSVAAGLSYEQYF
CDR3 DNA: TGTGCCAGCAGCGTAGCAGCGGGTCTATCCTACGAGCAGTACTTC

V gene: TRBV29-1
D gene: TRBD2
J gene: TRBJ2-1
clone size: NA
CDR3 protein: CSVEAAGGRNEQFF
CDR3 DNA: TGCAGCGTTGAAGCCGCGGGGGGTAGAAATGAGCAGTTCTTC

V gene: TRBV18
D gene: TRBD1
J gene: TRBJ2-2
clone size: NA
CDR3 protein: CASSPRQGDTGELFF
CDR3 DNA: TGTGCCAGCTCACCACGGCAGGGGGACACCGGGGAGCTGTTTTTT

V gene: TRBV9
D gene: TRBD2
J gene: TRBJ2-1
clone size: NA
CDR3 protein: CASSTGTSGSNEQFF
CDR3 DNA: TGTGCCAGCAGCACCGGGACTAGCGGGTCCAATGAGCAGTTCTTC

V gene: TRBV30
D gene: NA
J gene: TRBJ2-2
clone size: NA
CDR3 protein: CAWGGGVNTGELFF
CDR3 DNA: TGTGCCTGGGGCGGCGGGGTTAACACCGGGGAGCTGTTTTTT

V gene: TRBV4-3
D gene: TRBD1
J gene: TRBJ1-2
clone size: NA
CDR3 protein: CASRDPGGPLWGYTF
CDR3 DNA: TGCGCCAGCAGGGATCCAGGGGGCCCCCTTTGGGGCTACACCTTC

V gene: TRBV7-2
D gene: TRBD2
J gene: TRBJ2-3
clone size: NA
CDR3 protein: CASSLELAGVGDTQYF
CDR3 DNA: TGTGCCAGCAGCTTAGAGCTAGCGGGAGTGGGAGATACGCAGTATTTT

V gene: TRBV7-2
D gene: TRBD2
J gene: TRBJ2-1
clone size: NA
CDR3 protein: CASSLALPSSGRPRPYNEQFF
CDR3 DNA: TGTGCCAGCAGCTTAGCCCTCCCGTCTAGCGGGAGACCACGTCCCTACAATGAGCAGTTCTTC

V gene: TRBV7-8
D gene: NA
J gene: TRBJ2-1
clone size: NA
CDR3 protein: CASSLGWTRNEQFF
CDR3 DNA: TGTGCCAGCAGCTTAGGCTGGACACGCAATGAGCAGTTCTTC

V gene: TRBV4-3
D gene: TRBD2
J gene: TRBJ2-2
clone size: NA
CDR3 protein: CASSQDLGAGGLMNTGELFF
CDR3 DNA: TGCGCCAGCAGCCAAGATTTAGGAGCGGGAGGCCTAATGAACACCGGGGAGCTGTTTTTT

V gene: TRBV28
D gene: TRBD2
J gene: TRBJ2-7
clone size: NA
CDR3 protein: CASSLPGTRIPYEQYF
CDR3 DNA: TGTGCCAGCAGTCTCCCTGGGACTAGGATACCCTACGAGCAGTACTTC

V gene: TRBV6-2/TRBV6-3
D gene: NA
J gene: TRBJ1-2
clone size: NA
CDR3 protein: CASSFRGQPNYGYTF
CDR3 DNA: TGTGCCAGCAGTTTCCGAGGACAGCCTAACTATGGCTACACCTTC

V gene: TRBV2
D gene: TRBD1
J gene: TRBJ2-4
clone size: NA
CDR3 protein: CASSGTGGPKNIQYF
CDR3 DNA: TGTGCCAGCAGTGGGACAGGGGGCCCCAAAAACATTCAGTACTTC

V gene: TRBV6-6
D gene: NA
J gene: TRBJ1-1
clone size: NA
CDR3 protein: CASRSRTGSNTEAFF
CDR3 DNA: TGTGCCAGCAGATCAAGAACAGGTTCCAACACTGAAGCTTTCTTT

V gene: TRBV27
D gene: NA
J gene: TRBJ2-3
clone size: NA
CDR3 protein: CASSLQTPIEGSPGDTQYF
CDR3 DNA: TGTGCCAGCAGTTTGCAAACCCCGATAGAGGGCTCCCCTGGGGATACGCAGTATTTT

V gene: TRBV10-2
D gene: TRBD1
J gene: TRBJ2-1
clone size: few
CDR3 protein: CASSGGQGLSEQFF
CDR3 DNA: TGCGCCAGCAGTGGGGGACAGGGTTTGAGTGAGCAGTTCTTC

V gene: TRBV19
D gene: TRBD1
J gene: TRBJ2-7
clone size: NA
CDR3 protein: CASSMDYRGHYEQYF
CDR3 DNA: TGTGCCAGTAGTATGGATTACAGGGGGCACTACGAGCAGTACTTC

V gene: TRBV28
D gene: TRBD1
J gene: TRBJ2-1
clone size: NA
CDR3 protein: CASSHPGGIGDEQFF
CDR3 DNA: TGTGCCAGCAGCCACCCAGGGGGTATAGGCGATGAGCAGTTCTTC

V gene: TRBV7-9
D gene: TRBD2
J gene: TRBJ2-1
clone size: NA
CDR3 protein: CASSPSVASGSSYNEQFF
CDR3 DNA: TGTGCCAGCAGCCCCTCGGTGGCGAGCGGGAGCTCCTACAATGAGCAGTTCTTC

V gene: TRBV30
D gene: NA
J gene: TRBJ1-1
clone size: NA
CDR3 protein: CAWSEADWRTEAFF
CDR3 DNA: TGTGCCTGGAGTGAAGCAGACTGGAGGACTGAAGCTTTCTTT

V gene: TRBV6-2/TRBV6-3
D gene: NA
J gene: TRBJ2-7
clone size: NA
CDR3 protein: CASSYSFGGQLGAYEQYF
CDR3 DNA: TGTGCCAGCAGTTACTCCTTCGGGGGTCAATTAGGGGCCTACGAGCAGTACTTC

V gene: TRBV2
D gene: TRBD2
J gene: TRBJ2-1
clone size: NA
CDR3 protein: CASLASGSGEQFF
CDR3 DNA: TGTGCCAGCTTGGCTAGCGGGAGTGGTGAGCAGTTCTTC

V gene: TRBV18
D gene: NA
J gene: TRBJ1-6
clone size: NA
CDR3 protein: CASSAQGASPLHF
CDR3 DNA: TGTGCCAGCTCAGCACAGGGAGCTTCACCCCTCCACTTT

V gene: TRBV6-6
D gene: NA
J gene: TRBJ1-4
clone size: NA
CDR3 protein: CASRRQRTTVANEKLLF
CDR3 DNA: TGTGCCAGCAGACGACAGAGAACGACTGTGGCTAATGAAAAACTGCTTTTT

V gene: TRBV7-6
D gene: NA
J gene: TRBJ2-7
clone size: NA
CDR3 protein: CASSLDRKQYF
CDR3 DNA: TGTGCCAGCAGCCTAGACAGAAAGCAGTACTTC

V gene: TRBV28
D gene: TRBD1
J gene: TRBJ1-1
clone size: NA
CDR3 protein: CASSPPLTTGAGTEAFF
CDR3 DNA: TGTGCCAGCAGTCCCCCTCTTACGACAGGGGCAGGGACTGAAGCTTTCTTT

V gene: TRBV4-3
D gene: NA
J gene: TRBJ1-4
clone size: NA
CDR3 protein: CASSQERAAEKLLF
CDR3 DNA: TGCGCCAGCAGCCAAGAAAGAGCCGCTGAAAAACTGCTTTTT

V gene: TRBV19
D gene: NA
J gene: TRBJ2-7
clone size: once
CDR3 protein: CASSNSRLGASYEQYF
CDR3 DNA: TGTGCCAGTAGTAACTCCCGATTGGGGGCCTCCTACGAGCAGTACTTC

V gene: TRBV5-1
D gene: NA
J gene: TRBJ1-5
clone size: few
CDR3 protein: CASSVDSGDQPQHF
CDR3 DNA: TGCGCCAGCAGCGTGGACTCCGGGGATCAGCCCCAGCATTTT